The clone carrying this T cell receptor (beta chain) has at least ten counts. One entry per CDR3 protein, called by TCRdb with MiXCR from the 5' RACE reads. The sample records about 31,000 distinct CDR3 sequences, 13% being singletons. The time point denotes: technical triplicate 2. Some 960,000 sorted CD4+ or CD8+ T cells made each library. The data are from a study of neurological immune-mediated disorders. With 6 bases removed from V and 2 bases from J, the gap between germline ends came to 11 bases. The germline V gene encodes CDR1 DFQATT and CDR2 SNEGSKA (reference sequence). CDR3 length equals 13 residues.

The receptor comes from a female donor with HTLV-1-associated myelopathy (HAM/TSP). What was sequenced was CD4+ T cells from blood. The J gene is TRBJ2-1, the V gene TRBV20-1; D is perhaps TRBD1 or TRBD2 (5 bases each). CDR3 protein: CSATGQTYNEQFF. In DNA, the CDR3 is TGCAGTGCCACGGGGCAAACCTACAATGAGCAGTTCTTC.